The T cell receptor beta chain described here comes from a study of T cells after yellow fever vaccination. About the study: Preparation used SMART-Seq v4 Ultra Low Input for the low-cell-number fractions. Study observations and caveats: After the booster, approximately 96% of CD4 and 88% of CD8 primary-response clones were re-detected.

Each CDR3 protein gets one entry after TCRdb re-called the 5' RACE reads with MiXCR. Among 300,000 to 450,000 distinct CDR3 sequences listed, about 6.2% were seen once. Comments on this clonotype: Its antigen is as yet unknown.

V dropped 4 bases and J dropped 7 bases, with 13 bases sitting between them. This CDR3 has 13 amino acids. Looked up from germline, CDR1 is SGHNT and CDR2 is YYREEE (reference sequence). The specimen was PBMCs, collected 5 days after the yellow fever booster vaccination. The receptor was isolated from a man aged 25 to 40 who received the YFV17D yellow fever vaccine. The chain is built from TRBV5-4 and TRBJ2-3; the D gene is possibly TRBD2 (6 bases). CDR3 sequence: CASSLGGVNTQYF. The CDR3 DNA reads TGTGCCAGCAGCCTCGGCGGGGTAAATACGCAGTATTTT. Variable domain in full (rest from reference TRBV5-4 and TRBJ2-3): ETGVTQSPTHLIKTRGQQVTLRCSSQSGHNTVSWYQQALGQGPQFIFQYYREEENGRGNFPPRFSGLQFPNYSSELNVNALELDDSALYLCASSLGGVNTQYFGPGTRLTVL.